This TCR beta chain was recorded in a study of T cell responses to AZD1222 COVID-19 vaccine. Whole-study findings and limits: Along spike, vaccine-associated CD4 TCRs were found throughout, with dominance at 160-218 and 743-854. Close to half of all spike-specific TCRs reportedly target regions of the variants that are unmutated.

The CDR3 is 15 residues long. V was cut by 4 bases and J by 5 bases, with 15 bases left in between. Per the germline V gene, CDR1 is WSHSY and CDR2 is SAAADI. With respect to this clone: Its specificity is not known.

Profiling relied on immunoSEQ multiplex PCR, and the TCRdb table lists in-frame clones only, not all of them. The table has about 130,000 clones, about 90% seen once. The rearrangement joins TRBV10-2 to TRBJ1-5; D remains unclear. Specimen: peripheral blood, collected on day 0 of AZD1222 vaccination. This TCR was sampled from an adult in good health. CDR3 nucleotides: TGCGCCAGCAGTGGTTCCAGCGGAGGTTATCAGCCCCAGCATTTT. Protein sequence: CASSGSSGGYQPQHF.